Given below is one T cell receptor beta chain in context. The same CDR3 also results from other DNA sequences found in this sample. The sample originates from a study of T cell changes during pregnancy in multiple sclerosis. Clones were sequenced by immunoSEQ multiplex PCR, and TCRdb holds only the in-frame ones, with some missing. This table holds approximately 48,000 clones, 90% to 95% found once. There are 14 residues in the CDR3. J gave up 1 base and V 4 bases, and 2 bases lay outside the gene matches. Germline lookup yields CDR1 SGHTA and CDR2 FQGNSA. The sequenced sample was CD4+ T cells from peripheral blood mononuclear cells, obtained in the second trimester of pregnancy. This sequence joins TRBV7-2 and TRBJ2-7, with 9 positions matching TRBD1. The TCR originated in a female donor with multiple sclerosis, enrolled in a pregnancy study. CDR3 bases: TGTGCCAGCAGCTCGGACAGGGGATCCTACGAGCAGTACTTC. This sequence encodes CASSSDRGSYEQYF. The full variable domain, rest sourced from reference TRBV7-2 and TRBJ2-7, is GAGVSQSPSNKVTEKGKDVELRCDPISGHTALYWYRQSLGQGLEFLIYFQGNSAPDKSGLPSDRFSAERTGGSVSTLTIQRTQQEDSAVYLCASSSDRGSYEQYFGPGTRLTVT.